This entry lists 30 T cell receptor beta chains sequenced from one sample in a study of CD8 T cells in ankylosing spondylitis. TCRdb reprocessed the 5' RACE reads via MiXCR and lists one record per CDR3 protein. The repertoire holds about 130,000 distinct CDR3 sequences, with about 7% as singletons. Sequenced material: blood, either unsorted or a sorted T cell fraction (not recorded which). These receptors all come from a male donor with ankylosing spondylitis or in good health (not recorded which).

This clonotype was counted many times. In DNA, the CDR3 is TGTGCCAGCAGCGTAGGGGCAGAGAACACCGGGGAGCTGTTTTTT. This translates into CASSVGAENTGELFF. The chain recombines TRBV9 with TRBJ2-2; D gene uncertain. The germline CDR1 and CDR2 sequences are SGDLS and YYNGEE. Trimming pared 0 bases from V and 1 base from J, leaving 7 bases between. The CDR3 is 15 residues long.

This clonotype was observed at least ten times. This chain links TRBV7-9 with TRBJ2-1; D is perhaps TRBD1 (5 bases). Trimming removed 5 bases at V and 1 base at J, with 12 bases between. Germline loops: CDR1 SEHNR, CDR2 FQNEAQ (reference sequence). This CDR3 has 15 residues. The CDR3 DNA reads TGTGCCAGCAGCCCCCGGACATTATCCTACAATGAGCAGTTCTTC. Translating gives CASSPRTLSYNEQFF.

Ten or more counts support this clonotype. The chain recombines TRBV20-1 with TRBJ2-7; 10 nucleotides match TRBD2. The CDR3 sequence is 13 residues long. V lost 3 bases to trimming and J lost 7 bases; unmatched junction nucleotides: 6. Germline values: CDR1 DFQATT, CDR2 SNEGSKA (reference sequence). DNA for the CDR3: TGCAGTGCTAGCGGGCTAGCGGGAGAAGAGCAGTACTTC. The encoded protein is CSASGLAGEEQYF.

This clonotype was recorded at least ten times. J is TRBJ2-1 and V is TRBV11-2, with 10 bases lining up with TRBD2. This CDR3 has 17 amino acids. Germline assignment: CDR1 SGHAT and CDR2 FQNNGV. The J segment lost 0 bases and the V segment lost 1 base, leaving 3 bases of the junction unmatched. For the CDR3, the DNA is TGTGCCAGCAGCTTAGGGGCTAGCGGGAGCTCCTACAATGAGCAGTTCTTC. Translation gives CASSLGASGSSYNEQFF.

The sample holds many counts of this clonotype. The rearrangement links TRBV5-5 to TRBJ1-2, with 8 bases identical to TRBD1. From germline, CDR1 is SGHKS and CDR2 YYEKEE (reference sequence). The CDR3 spans 13 residues. With 4 bases clipped from V and 8 bases from J, the junction kept 7 bases outside the gene matches. CDR3 sequence: CASSPTGVKGYTF. In nucleotides, the CDR3 is TGTGCCAGCAGCCCGACAGGGGTAAAAGGCTACACCTTC.

Many counts were recorded for this clonotype. The V and J genes are TRBV7-2 and TRBJ2-5, with TRBD2 matching 8 bases. The CDR3 has 14 amino acids. Germline assignment: CDR1 SGHTA and CDR2 FQGNSA. The V and J ends lost 3 bases and 4 bases, in that order; junction bases with no gene match: 4. The CDR3 here is CASSFGTSGETQYF. The DNA of the CDR3 is TGTGCCAGCAGCTTCGGCACTAGCGGAGAGACCCAGTACTTC.

This clonotype was seen only a few times. This chain uses TRBV29-1 with TRBJ2-3; D possibly matches TRBD1 or TRBD2 (6 bases each). Per the germline V gene, CDR1 is SQVTM and CDR2 is ANQGSEA. The V end lost 1 base, the J end lost 5 bases, and 13 bases lay between the germline ends. CDR3 size: 14 residues. CDR3 bases: TGCAGCGTTGAAGGGGGGGCGCCCCGAGATACGCAGTATTTT. This codes for CSVEGGAPRDTQYF.

In this sample, this clonotype turned up many times. J is TRBJ2-3 and V is TRBV6-2 or TRBV6-3; D is unclear. The V end was cut by 2 bases, the J end by 5 bases, with 8 bases between. CDR1 is MNHEY, CDR2 SVGEGT, per germline. The CDR3 consists of 13 residues. The CDR3 loop is CASSYPGVDTQYF. The CDR3 DNA reads TGTGCCAGCAGTTACCCCGGAGTAGATACGCAGTATTTT.

This clonotype was seen repeatedly, ten times or more. The CDR3 coding sequence is TGCAGTGCTAGGGAGGGGGAAAATGAGCAGTTCTTC. It codes for CSAREGENEQFF. The chain has TRBV20-1 and TRBJ2-1, with D perhaps matching TRBD1 or TRBD2 (6 bases each). There are 12 residues in the CDR3. Deletions cut 3 bases from V and 7 bases from J, with 10 bases between. Germline V gene data show CDR1 as DFQATT and CDR2 as SNEGSKA (reference sequence).

This clonotype has only a few counts. A clone one base away is much larger, so this may be a read error. The chain joins TRBV12-3 or TRBV12-4 to TRBJ1-2; D remains ambiguous. The CDR3 spans 11 residues. This chain's CDR3 is CASSFSVGYPF. CDR3 bases: TGTGCCAGCAGTTTCAGTGTTGGCTACCCCTTC.

This clonotype appeared many times. This rearrangement joins TRBV20-1 to TRBJ2-2; a weak D match, TRBD1 (5 bases). This CDR3 region has 13 residues. The V end lost 0 bases, the J end lost 6 bases, and 8 bases lay between the germline ends. CDR1 and CDR2 (germline): DFQATT, SNEGSKA (reference sequence). The CDR3 loop is CSARDRAPGELFF. In DNA form, the CDR3 reads TGCAGTGCTAGAGACAGGGCTCCCGGGGAGCTGTTTTTT.

This clonotype has at least ten counts. This rearrangement joins TRBV3-1 to TRBJ1-2; TRBD1 agrees at 12 bases. The germline V gene has CDR1 LGHDT and CDR2 YNNKEL (reference sequence). V was pared by 3 bases and J by 6 bases, with 8 bases of the junction left unmatched. The CDR3 has 16 residues. This chain's CDR3 is CASSHNPGTGGDGYTF. The CDR3 DNA follows: TGTGCCAGCAGCCATAATCCCGGGACAGGGGGCGATGGCTACACCTTC.

This clonotype came up many times. The rearrangement links TRBV5-1 to TRBJ2-1, with TRBD2 matching over 15 bases. CDR3 size: 16 residues. Germline lookup yields CDR1 SGHRS and CDR2 YFSETQ. The V gene end was trimmed by 2 bases and the J gene end by 5 bases; junction bases not matched to a gene: 2. The CDR3 DNA sequence: TGCGCCAGCAGCTTCGGACTAGCGGGGGGGCACAATGAGCAGTTCTTC. This translates into CASSFGLAGGHNEQFF.

This clonotype was observed at least ten times. The CDR3 DNA sequence: TGTGCCAGCAGCTTAGGGAAAGACAGGCCCCAGCATTTT. This gives the protein CASSLGKDRPQHF. The chain is built from TRBV7-6 and TRBJ1-5, with D maybe TRBD1 (5 bases). The CDR3 spans 13 residues. The V end lost 1 base, the J end lost 9 bases, and 10 bases lay between the germline ends. The germline V gene encodes CDR1 SGHVS and CDR2 FNYEAQ.

This clonotype was found many times. The rearrangement joins TRBV20-1 to TRBJ2-5, with D possibly matching TRBD1 (6 bases). There are 13 residues in the CDR3. Germline values: CDR1 DFQATT, CDR2 SNEGSKA (reference sequence). Trimming left V 1 base short and J 5 bases short, with 11 bases between. The CDR3 DNA reads as TGCAGTGCTAGAGTCCAGGGGTTGGAGACCCAGTACTTC. As protein: CSARVQGLETQYF.

The table lists this clonotype with many counts. The DNA for the CDR3 is TGTGCCTGGAGAGAAGGGACTAGCGTGACGGAGACCCAGTACTTC. It yields the protein CAWREGTSVTETQYF. V gene TRBV30 combines with J gene TRBJ2-5; 10 positions match TRBD2. Germline-derived CDR1 and CDR2 are GTSNPN and SVGIG (reference sequence). V was clipped by 3 bases and J by 5 bases; unmatched bases: 9. This CDR3 region has 15 residues.

This clonotype was picked up many times. The chain is built from TRBV29-1 and TRBJ2-3; D might be TRBD1 (6 bases). This CDR3 contains 14 residues. V lost 5 bases and J lost 4, with 16 bases in between. CDR1 and CDR2 (germline): SQVTM, ANQGSEA. CDR3 sequence (DNA): TGCAGCGTTACGCTAGGGGGTTTGGCAGATACGCAGTATTTT. It is translated as CSVTLGGLADTQYF.

This clonotype was seen at least ten times. The chain joins TRBV5-1 to TRBJ2-1; a weak D match, TRBD2 (7 bases). V was cut by 0 bases and J by 12 bases, with 16 bases left in between. The CDR3 contains 14 residues. Germline lookup yields CDR1 SGHRS and CDR2 YFSETQ. The CDR3 region has the DNA TGCGCCAGCAGCTTGGACACGGAAGGGGGGGTGCAGTTCTTC. Protein sequence: CASSLDTEGGVQFF.

This clonotype was recorded many times. This chain links TRBV15 with TRBJ1-2, with a possible D match to TRBD1 (6 bases). Germline V gene data show CDR1 as LNHNV and CDR2 as YYDKDF (reference sequence). V gave up 1 base and J gave up 0 bases, with 9 bases separating them. This CDR3 comprises 15 residues. The CDR3, as DNA: TGTGCCACCAGCAGAGCACAGGGAGCTAACTATGGCTACACCTTC. Its protein is CATSRAQGANYGYTF. Looking up the rest from reference TRBV15 and TRBJ1-2 gives the full variable domain: DAMVIQNPRYQVTQFGKPVTLSCSQTLNHNVMYWYQQKSSQAPKLLFHYYDKDFNNEADTPDNFQSRRPNTSFCFLDIRSPGLGDTAMYLCATSRAQGANYGYTFGSGTRLTVV.

In its sample, this clonotype was seen many times. The chain recombines TRBV5-1 with TRBJ2-1; 8 positions match TRBD2. CDR3 length: 16 amino acids. V shed 4 bases and J 7 bases; nucleotides not matched to a gene: 13. Germline V CDR1 and CDR2: SGHRS, YFSETQ. DNA of the CDR3: TGCGCCAGCAGCGTCATCGGGACTAGTAGTAGAAATGAGCAGTTCTTC. The encoded protein is CASSVIGTSSRNEQFF.

Many counts were recorded for this clonotype. One end of the junction is discordant with germline, which a read error may explain. The DNA of the CDR3 is TGTGCCAGCGGCGCGGGGGACGGCCTGGATTTT. Its translation is CASGAGDGLDF. This sequence joins TRBV7-9 and TRBJ1-5; tentative D call: TRBD1 (5 bases). Per the germline V gene, CDR1 is SEHNR and CDR2 is FQNEAQ (reference sequence). The CDR3 totals 11 residues.

This clonotype was observed at least ten times. The chain links TRBV27 to TRBJ2-2; weak D call: TRBD1 (6 bases). CDR3 length: 17 residues. Trimming stripped 5 bases from V and 1 base from J, with 17 bases between. Germline CDR1 is MNHEY and CDR2 is SMNVEV (reference sequence). CDR3 DNA sequence: TGTGCCAGCAGTGGTCCCACGGGCAGGGGGAACACCGGGGAGCTGTTTTTT. Its translation is CASSGPTGRGNTGELFF.

The chain has TRBV5-6 and TRBJ2-3; D is undetermined. Germline values: CDR1 SGHDT, CDR2 YYEEEE. V shed 1 base and J shed 13 bases, with 13 bases lying between them. The CDR3 spans 12 residues. For the CDR3, the DNA is TGTGCCAGCAGCTTGCGTCGACTCTCGGAGTATTTT. This encodes CASSLRRLSEYF. Full variable domain (remainder filled in from reference TRBV5-6 and TRBJ2-3): DAGVTQSPTHLIKTRGQQVTLRCSPKSGHDTVSWYQQALGQGPQFIFQYYEEEERQRGNFPDRFSGHQFPNYSSELNVNALLLGDSALYLCASSLRRLSEYFGPGTRLTVL.

This clonotype was detected ten times or more. V and J are TRBV20-1 and TRBJ1-1; 8 positions match TRBD1. This CDR3 has 13 residues. Germline CDR1 DFQATT, CDR2 SNEGSKA (reference sequence). V trimming: 8 bases; J trimming: 7 bases; junction bases outside the gene matches: 12. The CDR3 loop is CSPKDRGRGEAFF. CDR3 in DNA: TGCAGTCCAAAAGACAGGGGCAGGGGTGAAGCTTTCTTT.

The sample holds a few counts of this clonotype. The rearrangement uses TRBV20-1 and TRBJ2-3, with TRBD2 matching 8 bases. Trimming cost V 3 bases and J 4 bases; bases outside gene matches: 6. CDR1 is DFQATT and CDR2 is SNEGSKA in the germline V gene (reference sequence). The CDR3 runs to 14 residues. CDR3: CSASSREAADTQYF. Written as DNA, the CDR3 is TGCAGTGCTAGCTCGCGGGAGGCTGCAGATACGCAGTATTTT.

This clonotype was detected ten times or more. The chain uses TRBV20-1 and TRBJ2-1, with 9 nucleotides matching TRBD2. J gave up 6 bases and V 5 bases, and 5 bases lay outside the gene matches. CDR1 and CDR2 (germline): DFQATT, SNEGSKA (reference sequence). The length of the CDR3 is 13 residues. The CDR3 region is CSACIAGANEQFF. CDR3 nucleotides: TGCAGTGCTTGTATAGCGGGAGCCAATGAGCAGTTCTTC.

This clonotype was observed at least ten times. Relative to the germline gene, one junction end is altered; a read error may explain this. The rearrangement joins TRBV11-2 to TRBJ2-7; D unresolved. The CDR3 covers 14 residues. The V gene's germline CDR1 is SGHAT and CDR2 FQNNGV. CDR3 nucleotides: TGTGCCAGCAGCTTAGATCACTCTTCCTACGAGCAGTACTTT. Translation gives CASSLDHSSYEQYF.

This clonotype was counted ten times or more. The chain carries TRBV9 and TRBJ2-1; 11 bases agree with TRBD2. Germline assignment: CDR1 SGDLS and CDR2 YYNGEE. Losses at the gene ends were 3 bases for V and 6 bases for J; bases not matched to a gene: 11. This CDR3 comprises 17 residues. The CDR3 nucleotides read TGTGCCAGCAGCGCATGGGCAACTAGCGGGAGCACCAATGAGCAGTTCTTC. As protein: CASSAWATSGSTNEQFF.

This clonotype was recorded many times. The chain combines TRBV12-3 or TRBV12-4 with TRBJ2-2, with D perhaps TRBD1 (5 bases). This CDR3 region has 16 residues. The ends were cut back, 6 bases at V and 0 bases at J, with 14 bases in the middle. This chain's CDR3 is CASRTDSNTNTGELFF. The CDR3 DNA reads TGTGCCAGCAGAACAGACAGTAATACGAACACCGGGGAGCTGTTTTTT.

This clonotype was observed many times. The CDR3 spells CASSSLGTSGFGDTQYF. In DNA, the CDR3 is TGCGCCAGCAGCTCCCTGGGGACTAGCGGCTTTGGAGATACGCAGTATTTT. This chain joins TRBV5-1 and TRBJ2-3; TRBD2 matches at 11 bases. V was pared by 3 bases and J by 5 bases, with 11 bases of the junction left unmatched. The CDR3 covers 17 residues. CDR1 and CDR2 (germline): SGHRS, YFSETQ.